One and the same sample provided the 21 T cell receptor beta chains below, sequenced in a study of human T cells and chemical hapten exposure. TCRdb fed the RACE reads into MiXCR, producing one record per CDR3 protein. The repertoire has under 450,000 distinct CDR3 sequences, 4.8% of them found once; the top ten carry approximately 2.5%. Regarding time point: patch test 1, 2 weeks after DPC sensitization. The treatment is: therapeutic diphenylcyclopropenone sensitization with weekly scalp DPC. The sequences come from whole blood, collected in connection with sensitization to the hapten diphenylcyclopropenone (DPC). These TCRs come from a woman in her forties or fifties with alopecia areata. Some clones in this sample may be carry-over from other donors' samples.

This clonotype was detected ten times or more. The rearrangement joins TRBV25-1 to TRBJ2-2; D unclear. The ends were cut back, 9 bases at V and 2 bases at J, with 10 bases in the middle. The germline V gene encodes CDR1 MGHDK and CDR2 SYGVNS. This CDR3 is 13 amino acids long. Written as DNA, the CDR3 is TGTGCCAGTGGAGTCCCCAACACCGGGGAGCTGTTTTTT. Amino acid sequence: CASGVPNTGELFF.

Many counts were recorded for this clonotype. This chain connects TRBV4-3 to TRBJ2-7, with 10 positions matching TRBD2. V was clipped by 4 bases and J by 2 bases; unmatched bases: 17. The CDR3 is 19 amino acids. Germline V lookup: CDR1 LGHNA, CDR2 YSLEER. CDR3 region: CASSLSLLAGDAGAYEQYF. CDR3 nucleotides: TGCGCCAGCAGCCTTTCCCTCCTAGCGGGAGATGCTGGGGCCTACGAGCAGTACTTC.

Many counts were recorded for this clonotype. The chain uses TRBV12-3 or TRBV12-4 and TRBJ2-1, with D maybe TRBD2 (6 bases). The CDR3 has 13 amino acids. V lost 7 bases, J lost 6 bases, and 13 bases lay in between. The CDR3 DNA sequence: TGTGCCAGCACCCCGGGACTTAGCAATGAGCAGTTCTTC. This codes for CASTPGLSNEQFF.

In this sample, this clonotype turned up many times. The rearrangement joins TRBV5-4 to TRBJ2-7; D gene ambiguous. V was pared by 4 bases and J by 1 base, with 9 bases between. Germline V gene data show CDR1 as SGHNT and CDR2 as YYREEE (reference sequence). The CDR3 is 13 amino acids. For the CDR3, the DNA is TGTGCCAGCAGCAATCGGCCTTCCTACGAGCAGTACTTC. Protein: CASSNRPSYEQYF.

This clonotype has a count of ten or more. The chain uses TRBV4-1 and TRBJ2-3; D may be TRBD1 (5 bases). This CDR3 comprises 14 residues. V lost 0 bases and J lost 5, with 9 bases in between. Germline CDR1 is MGHRA and CDR2 is YSYEKL. CDR3 residues: CASSQDGALDTQYF. The CDR3 region has the DNA TGCGCCAGCAGCCAAGATGGGGCCCTAGATACGCAGTATTTT.

This clonotype was recorded many times. CDR3 coding DNA: TGTGCCAGCATCCAAAAACCAATCTCCTACAATGAGCAGTTCTTC. Encoded protein: CASIQKPISYNEQFF. The chain recombines TRBV28 with TRBJ2-1; D not resolved. The CDR3 spans 15 residues. Trimming took 7 bases from V and 0 from J, leaving 13 bases between them. CDR1 and CDR2 (germline): MDHEN, SYDVKM.

The chain has TRBV7-8 and TRBJ1-1; weak D call: TRBD1 (5 bases). Looked up from germline, CDR1 is SGHVS and CDR2 is FQNEAQ. V was pared by 3 bases and J by 4 bases, with 27 bases between. There are 19 residues in the CDR3. This CDR3 reads CASSFPASRAGQGSTEAFF. CDR3 coding DNA: TGTGCCAGCAGCTTCCCGGCATCCAGGGCCGGACAAGGGAGCACTGAAGCTTTCTTT.

This clonotype turned up a few times. The rearrangement uses TRBV28 and TRBJ2-5; 13 bases agree with TRBD2. CDR3 size: 17 residues. Germline values: CDR1 MDHEN, CDR2 SYDVKM. Trimming took 6 bases from V and 3 from J; bases not matched to a gene: 10. In nucleotides, the CDR3 is TGTGCCAGCAGCTTCTCTATCGGACTAGCGGGAGAAGAGACCCAGTACTTC. This gives the protein CASSFSIGLAGEETQYF. The variable domain in full, with the rest retrieved from reference TRBV28 and TRBJ2-5, is DVKVTQSSRYLVKRTGEKVFLECVQDMDHENMFWYRQDPGLGLRLIYFSYDVKMKEKGDIPEGYSVSREKKERFSLILESASTNQTSMYLCASSFSIGLAGEETQYFGPGTRLLVL.

The V call is TRBV20-1, the J call TRBJ2-4; 12 bases are a match to TRBD1. Germline assignment: CDR1 DFQATT and CDR2 SNEGSKA (reference sequence). V dropped 6 bases and J dropped 4; count of bases not matched to a gene: 10. The CDR3 extends over 16 amino acids. DNA of the CDR3: TGCAGTGCCATATCCGGGACAGGGGGCGCGAAAAACATTCAGTACTTC. Its translation: CSAISGTGGAKNIQYF.

This clonotype showed up many times. This chain links TRBV6-5 with TRBJ2-7; 7 nucleotides match TRBD2. V lost 8 bases and J lost 2; bases outside the gene matches: 9. CDR1 and CDR2 (germline): MNHEY, SVGAGI. The CDR3 sequence is 14 residues long. Written as DNA, the CDR3 is TGTGCCAGCCGGTGGGCTAGCGGTCCCTACGAGCAGTACTTC. The encoded protein is CASRWASGPYEQYF.

This clonotype was seen repeatedly, ten times or more. The chain has TRBV6-1 and TRBJ2-7; no clear D gene. Germline loops: CDR1 MNHNS, CDR2 SASEGT. Deletions cut 4 bases from V and 4 bases from J, with 5 bases between. This CDR3 has 11 residues. CDR3 loop: CASSVEYEQYF. The CDR3 DNA reads TGTGCCAGCAGTGTTGAGTACGAGCAGTACTTC.

This clonotype was seen more than once but under ten times. This chain joins TRBV6-2 or TRBV6-3 and TRBJ2-1; 8 bases agree with TRBD2. V lost 8 bases, J lost 10 bases, and 13 bases stayed unmatched. CDR1 is MNHEY, CDR2 SVGEGT, per germline. CDR3 size: 14 residues. CDR3 coding DNA: TGTGCCAGCTCTCCGGGGCGGGGGGCAGGAGAGCAGTTCTTC. Amino acids: CASSPGRGAGEQFF.

This clonotype was counted once. A much larger clone sits a single nucleotide away, making a read error possible. This chain uses TRBV13 with TRBJ2-3; TRBD2 is a possible D gene (7 bases). This CDR3 contains 12 residues. CDR1 PRHDT and CDR2 FYEKMQ come from the germline V gene (reference sequence). CDR3 region: CASSRGADTLYF. DNA of the CDR3: TGTGCCAGCAGCCGGGGGGCAGATACGCTGTATTTT. Full variable domain (remainder filled in from reference TRBV13 and TRBJ2-3): AAGVIQSPRHLIKEKRETATLKCYPIPRHDTVYWYQQGPGQDPQFLISFYEKMQSDKGSIPDRFSAQQFSDYHSELNMSSLELGDSALYFCASSRGADTLYFGPGTRLTVL.

This clonotype was detected many times. The J gene is TRBJ1-5, the V gene TRBV5-1; unclear D gene. V was cut by 4 bases and J by 2 bases, with 10 bases left in between. The CDR3 is 14 amino acids. CDR1 and CDR2 (germline): SGHRS, YFSETQ. The CDR3 here is CASSTLPGNQPQHF. CDR3 sequence (DNA): TGCGCCAGCAGCACGCTCCCCGGCAATCAGCCCCAGCATTTT.

This clonotype was counted only a few times. V is TRBV12-3 or TRBV12-4 and J is TRBJ2-7; no definite D call. V lost 2 bases, J lost 5 bases, and 10 bases lay in between. The CDR3 has 13 residues. The DNA for the CDR3 is TGTGCCAGCAGTTTATCCCCTCAGAACGAGCAGTACTTC. This encodes CASSLSPQNEQYF.

This clonotype appeared a few times. V usage is TRBV27 and J usage is TRBJ1-1; the match to TRBD1 covers 7 bases. This CDR3 region has 14 residues. The junction had 6 bases not matched to a gene; V was cut back by 3 bases and J by 5 bases. Germline V CDR1 and CDR2: MNHEY, SMNVEV (reference sequence). This CDR3 is CASSFEAGGTEAFF. Here the CDR3 DNA reads TGTGCCAGCAGTTTTGAGGCAGGGGGGACTGAAGCTTTCTTT.

This chain connects TRBV24-1 to TRBJ2-3; D unresolved. The CDR3 consists of 14 residues. Germline V gene data show CDR1 as KGHDR and CDR2 as SFDVKD. V was trimmed by 2 bases and J by 0 bases, leaving 5 bases between them. CDR3 sequence: CATSDSSSTDTQYF. In DNA form, the CDR3 reads TGTGCCACCAGTGATTCGAGTAGCACAGATACGCAGTATTTT.

This clonotype was recorded at least ten times. The J gene is TRBJ1-1, the V gene TRBV18; D perhaps matches TRBD1 (6 bases). The ends were cut back, 8 bases at V and 5 bases at J, with 21 bases in the middle. The germline gives CDR1 KGHSH, CDR2 LQKENI. CDR3 length equals 15 residues. CDR3 DNA sequence: TGTGCCAGCCTAGGTCTTCCACAGGGTAAAACTGAAGCTTTCTTT. It is translated as CASLGLPQGKTEAFF.

V is TRBV7-9 and J is TRBJ2-7; 10 nucleotides agree with TRBD1. The CDR3 length is 15 residues. CDR1 and CDR2 (germline): SEHNR, FQNEAQ (reference sequence). Trimming cost V 11 bases and J 2 bases; bases outside gene matches: 12. The DNA for the CDR3 is TGTGCCGTGGGGACAGGGGCTACCGACGCCTACGAGCAGTACTTC. Amino acids: CAVGTGATDAYEQYF. The full variable domain, its missing parts supplied by reference TRBV7-9 and TRBJ2-7, is DTGVSQNPRHKITKRGQNVTFRCDPISEHNRLYWYRQTLGQGPEFLTYFQNEAQLEKSRLLSDRFSAERPKGSFSTLEIQRTEQGDSAMYLCAVGTGATDAYEQYFGPGTRLTVT.

This clonotype was recorded many times. CDR3 bases: TGCAGTGCTAGTCCAGCGGGAGGGCCCTACAATGAGCAGTTCTTC. Its translation: CSASPAGGPYNEQFF. The rearrangement joins TRBV20-1 to TRBJ2-1; 10 nucleotides agree with TRBD2. V gave up 3 bases and J gave up 2 bases; unmatched junction bases: 4. This CDR3 spans 15 amino acids. Germline loops: CDR1 DFQATT, CDR2 SNEGSKA (reference sequence).

This clonotype has a count of ten or more. The CDR3 nucleotides are TGCGCCAGCAGCCCGGGGACTTACACAGATACGCAGTATTTT. It codes for CASSPGTYTDTQYF. The rearrangement joins TRBV5-1 to TRBJ2-3; tentative D call: TRBD2 (6 bases). V gave up 4 bases and J gave up 2 bases, with 11 bases separating them. The CDR3 contains 14 residues. Germline CDR1 SGHRS, CDR2 YFSETQ.